These 3 T cell receptor beta chains originate from one sample sequenced in a study of control samples from healthy donors and cancer patients. Clones were sequenced by immunoSEQ multiplex PCR, and TCRdb holds only the in-frame ones, with some missing. The profile shows about 130,000 clones, around nine tenths of them singletons. Source material: blood. The receptor set was obtained from a man over 45 in good health.

The chain is built from TRBV6-6 and TRBJ2-3; D could derive from TRBD1 or TRBD2 (5 bases each). Germline V gives CDR1 MNHNY, CDR2 SVGAGI (reference sequence). V lost 0 bases and J 3 bases, leaving 7 bases between the germline ends. This CDR3 region has 14 residues. The CDR3: CASSYSWGTDTQYF. CDR3 nucleotides: TGTGCCAGCAGTTACTCCTGGGGGACAGATACGCAGTATTTT.

The chain carries TRBV11-2 and TRBJ1-6, with no clear D. The CDR3 is made up of 16 amino acids. The germline CDR1 and CDR2 sequences are SGHAT and FQNNGV. Trimming left V 1 base short and J 4 bases short, with 11 bases between. CDR3 region: CASSLGWARYNSPLHF. The CDR3 DNA reads TGTGCCAGCAGCTTAGGGTGGGCCAGGTATAATTCACCCCTCCACTTT. The complete variable domain, with remaining parts taken from reference TRBV11-2 and TRBJ1-6, reads EAGVAQSPRYKIIEKRQSVAFWCNPISGHATLYWYQQILGQGPKLLIQFQNNGVVDDSQLPKDRFSAERLKGVDSTLKIQPAKLEDSAVYLCASSLGWARYNSPLHFGNGTRLTVT.

J is TRBJ1-6 and V is TRBV6-5; possibly TRBD1 for D (5 bases). The V end lost 0 bases, the J end lost 7 bases, and 10 bases lay between the germline ends. Germline V gives CDR1 MNHEY, CDR2 SVGAGI. The CDR3 contains 15 residues. CDR3 nucleotides: TGTGCCAGCAGTTACTCGTCCGGGGCAAATTCACCCCTCCACTTT. Its translation is CASSYSSGANSPLHF.